One and the same sample provided the 11 T cell receptor beta chains below, sequenced in a study of blood T cell repertoires in COVID-19. Method: immunoSEQ multiplex PCR; TCRdb's copy keeps in-frame clones and lacks some. This repertoire shows over 350,000 clones, around 89% found once; its top ten account for approximately 4.5%. The sample consisted of peripheral blood. The source is a woman aged 30 to 39 with acute or convalescent COVID-19.

This sequence joins TRBV9 and TRBJ1-1; 12 bases agree with TRBD1. The trim removed 4 bases at V and 1 base at J, leaving 2 bases unmatched. The CDR3 contains 15 residues. Germline V gene lookup returns CDR1 SGDLS and CDR2 YYNGEE. The CDR3 DNA reads TGTGCCAGCAGCCCGGGACAGGGGGCGAACACTGAAGCTTTCTTT. Its translation is CASSPGQGANTEAFF.

The chain uses TRBV6-5 and TRBJ2-1, with unresolved D. The ends were cut back, 0 bases at V and 6 bases at J, with 9 bases in the middle. Germline V gene data show CDR1 as MNHEY and CDR2 as SVGAGI. The CDR3 spans 14 residues. CDR3 residues: CASSYSVLRNEQFF. CDR3 nucleotides: TGTGCCAGCAGTTACTCGGTGTTGCGCAATGAGCAGTTCTTC.

This clone has more than one count but fewer than ten. This rearrangement joins TRBV11-2 to TRBJ2-7; TRBD1 aligns across 8 bases. V lost 4 bases to trimming and J lost 6 bases; unmatched junction nucleotides: 11. CDR1 is SGHAT and CDR2 is FQNNGV in the germline V gene. The CDR3 is made up of 15 amino acids. CDR3 amino acids: CASSWTGPGGTEQYF. As DNA, the CDR3 is TGTGCCAGCAGCTGGACAGGGCCAGGAGGGACCGAGCAGTACTTC.

This clone was observed once. The chain has TRBV5-1 and TRBJ1-6; D unclear. The germline gives CDR1 SGHRS, CDR2 YFSETQ. The CDR3 is 14 residues long. Trimming removed 1 base at V and 7 bases at J, with 9 bases between. This CDR3 reads CASSLLDSNSPLHF. The CDR3 nucleotides are TGCGCCAGCAGCTTGTTAGACTCGAATTCACCCCTCCACTTT.

J is TRBJ2-5 and V is TRBV6-5, with TRBD2 matching 11 bases. The CDR3 totals 16 residues. V dropped 2 bases and J dropped 1; count of bases not matched to a gene: 3. In germline, CDR1 is MNHEY, CDR2 SVGAGI. CDR3 DNA sequence: TGTGCCAGCAGTTACATCCTAGCGGGGGGCCAAGAGACCCAGTACTTC. Translating it yields CASSYILAGGQETQYF.

The chain has TRBV19 and TRBJ1-1, with D unresolved. The CDR3 runs to 13 residues. V lost 5 bases to trimming and J lost 10 bases, with 17 bases between them. The V gene's germline CDR1 is LNHDA and CDR2 SQIVND (reference sequence). CDR3 loop: CASSLVLADTAFF. In DNA form, the CDR3 reads TGTGCCAGTAGTTTGGTCCTCGCGGATACAGCTTTCTTT.

A single count supports this clone. This rearrangement joins TRBV23-1 to TRBJ2-1; 8 nucleotides align to TRBD2. TRBV23-1 qualifies as an ORF whose function is uncertain. Trimming removed 8 bases from V and 3 bases from J; junction bases left unmatched: 12. There are 16 residues in the CDR3. The CDR3 DNA follows: TGCGCCAGCCGGGAGGGGCCCAAAAAGTACTACAATGAGCAGTTCTTC. Translating it yields CASREGPKKYYNEQFF.

This clone was seen just once. The chain uses TRBV11-3 and TRBJ2-1; TRBD2 matches at 7 bases. The length of the CDR3 is 17 residues. Germline CDR1 SGHNT, CDR2 YENEEA. The trim removed 1 base at V and 7 bases at J, leaving 13 bases unmatched. CDR3 DNA: TGTGCCAGCAGCTTAGTAGGATGGGGACTAAGCCCAAATGAGCAGTTCTTC. This codes for CASSLVGWGLSPNEQFF.

The rearrangement uses TRBV10-1 and TRBJ2-3; possibly TRBD2 for D (5 bases). The CDR3 totals 14 residues. Germline-derived CDR1 and CDR2 are WNHNN and SYGVQD (reference sequence). V lost 6 bases, J lost 6 bases, and 16 bases lay in between. The CDR3 spells CASRHRGQRDTQYF. The CDR3, as DNA: TGCGCCAGCAGACATCGCGGTCAGCGGGATACGCAGTATTTT.

The gene calls are TRBV19 and TRBJ1-1; D is unresolved. Germline V lookup: CDR1 LNHDA, CDR2 SQIVND (reference sequence). V was pared by 3 bases and J by 1 base, with 12 bases between. The CDR3 runs to 15 residues. CDR3 amino acids: CASSIVMRGNTEAFF. CDR3 nucleotides: TGTGCCAGTAGTATTGTTATGAGAGGGAACACTGAAGCTTTCTTT. Based on the CDR3 plus reference TRBV19 and TRBJ1-1, the full variable domain is DGGITQSPKYLFRKEGQNVTLSCEQNLNHDAMYWYRQDPGQGLRLIYYSQIVNDFQKGDIAEGYSVSREKKESFPLTVTSAQKNPTAFYLCASSIVMRGNTEAFFGQGTRLTVV.

J is TRBJ1-4 and V is TRBV5-4; 10 positions match TRBD1. J was trimmed by 8 bases and V by 4 bases; bases with no gene match: 8. Germline CDR1 is SGHNT and CDR2 is YYREEE (reference sequence). This CDR3 has 15 amino acids. CDR3 amino acids: CASSTRDRGREKLFF. CDR3 in DNA: TGTGCCAGCAGCACCCGGGACAGGGGAAGAGAAAAACTGTTTTTT.